The clone carrying this T cell receptor (beta chain) was seen repeatedly, ten times or more. Its antigen is currently unknown. The CDR3 totals 17 residues. The germline gives CDR1 MDHEN, CDR2 SYDVKM. Between the trimmed V and J ends, which lost 6 bases and 4 bases, there was a span of 24 bases. This sample was taken from a study of CD8 T cells in ankylosing spondylitis. Quantitative 5'-RACE was performed with molecular barcodes, and it yielded the TCR beta libraries. TCRdb re-analysed the 5' RACE reads in MiXCR, keeping a single row per CDR3 protein. This table holds 200,000 to 300,000 distinct CDR3 sequences, around 9.1% found once. Study-wide points: About 8 highly homologous variants made up a TCR beta motif, and this motif appeared characteristic of ankylosing spondylitis blood. Disease-associated clones were reportedly significantly overrepresented in matched ankylosing spondylitis synovial fluid.

What was sequenced was blood, either unsorted or a sorted T cell fraction (not recorded which). The chain joins TRBV28 to TRBJ1-1; unclear D gene. The clonotype was recovered from a male donor with ankylosing spondylitis or in good health (not recorded which). The CDR3 reads CASRGRKILGHSTEAFF. In DNA form, the CDR3 reads TGTGCCAGCAGGGGGAGGAAGATTTTGGGCCACAGCACTGAAGCTTTCTTT.